This T cell receptor (beta chain) was observed in a study of blood T cells in healthy people across ages. The CDR3 runs to 15 residues. Looked up from germline, CDR1 is SGDLS and CDR2 is YYNGEE. V was trimmed by 3 bases and J by 3 bases, leaving 15 bases between them. Healthy individuals of Caucasian origin from Russia, aged roughly 6 to 95, served as donors. Study observations and caveats: Diversity was higher, and naive CD4+ cells more numerous, in long-lived donors than in aged donors.

On this clonotype itself: Its cognate antigen is unknown.

The second PCR ran about 6 to 12 cycles with a sample-barcoded 5' primer and J-beta primers. One entry per CDR3 protein results from TCRdb running MiXCR on the 5' RACE reads. The repertoire holds 1.5 million to 2 million distinct CDR3 sequences, with roughly 27% as singletons. The origin of this receptor is a woman aged 25-40 years in good health. Sequenced sample: blood. The chain uses TRBV9 and TRBJ2-5; D might be TRBD1 or TRBD2, each matching 5 bases. CDR3 region: CASSALSGQKETQYF. Written as DNA, the CDR3 is TGTGCCAGCAGCGCCTTGAGCGGACAAAAAGAGACCCAGTACTTC.